This TCR beta chain was recovered during a study of Ad26.COV2.S vaccination and SARS-CoV-2 variants. The overall study: Each vaccinee took Ad26.COV2.S intramuscularly, once or twice 56 days apart.

This clone was counted once. Germline V gives CDR1 MNHEY, CDR2 SMNVEV (reference sequence). The CDR3 is made up of 15 amino acids. After removal of 0 bases from V and 4 bases from J, the junction contained 3 bases not matched to a gene. Treatment noted: 19 received Ad26.COV2.S at low or high dose, single or two shots; 5 received placebo; per-sample allocation not given. At day 63 after the first vaccine or placebo injection, samples were drawn. TCRdb's table, derived via immunoSEQ multiplex PCR, lists solely in-frame clones and lacks some. The sample yields around 370,000 clones, approximately 81% seen once.

The chain combines TRBV27 with TRBJ2-7; 10 bases match TRBD1. Sequenced here: peripheral blood, sampled in a trial of Ad26.COV2.S vaccine versus placebo. The TCR was taken from a person between 18 and 60 years old who received the Ad26.COV2.S COVID-19 vaccine or a placebo. The CDR3 DNA follows: TGTGCCAGCAGTTTATCGAGGGACAGGGGTTACGAGCAGTACTTC. Translation: CASSLSRDRGYEQYF.